Each of the 13 T cell receptor beta chains below was sequenced from the same sample in a study of neurological immune-mediated disorders. TCRdb reanalysed the 5' RACE reads using MiXCR and keeps one entry per CDR3 protein. The sample gives 50,000 to 70,000 distinct CDR3 sequences, about 13% of which show up once; over 8.5% is in the top ten. Sequencing was performed on PBMCs. The receptors were gathered from a woman in her fifties or sixties with HTLV-1-associated myelopathy (HAM/TSP).

This clonotype came up many times. The chain uses TRBV20-1 and TRBJ1-2; the D is unclear. This CDR3 has 13 amino acids. V gave up 5 bases and J gave up 7 bases, with 17 bases separating them. Germline CDR1 DFQATT, CDR2 SNEGSKA (reference sequence). The CDR3 nucleotides read TGCAGTGCTCGAGGGATCTTGAGTGGTGGCTACACCTTC. This sequence encodes CSARGILSGGYTF.

There are many counts of this clonotype. The chain uses TRBV4-1 and TRBJ2-1; D is possibly TRBD1 or TRBD2 (5 bases each). Trimming took 5 bases from V and 8 from J, leaving 16 bases between them. Germline CDR1 MGHRA, CDR2 YSYEKL. CDR3 length: 14 amino acids. This chain's CDR3 is CASSARDLGDEQFF. The CDR3 nucleotides are TGCGCCAGCAGCGCCCGGGACCTAGGTGATGAGCAGTTCTTC.

At least ten counts were recorded for this clonotype. J is TRBJ2-1 and V is TRBV3-1; TRBD2 aligns across 11 bases. CDR1 LGHDT and CDR2 YNNKEL come from the germline V gene (reference sequence). Losses at the gene ends were 7 bases for V and 3 bases for J; bases not matched to a gene: 8. The CDR3 contains 16 residues. CDR3 DNA sequence: TGTGCCAGCACCCTGTACGGGACTAGCGGCTACAATGAGCAGTTCTTC. It is translated as CASTLYGTSGYNEQFF.

This clonotype was seen at least ten times. The chain links TRBV9 to TRBJ2-5; TRBD2 matches at 8 bases. This CDR3 has 15 amino acids. The V and J ends lost 0 bases and 4 bases, in that order; junction bases with no gene match: 5. Per germline, CDR1 SGDLS and CDR2 YYNGEE. Written as DNA, the CDR3 is TGTGCCAGCAGCGTAGCCAGCGGGAGTGGAGAGACCCAGTACTTC. Translated: CASSVASGSGETQYF.

This clonotype was recorded many times. The chain recombines TRBV20-1 with TRBJ2-7; 8 positions agree with TRBD2. CDR1 and CDR2 (germline): DFQATT, SNEGSKA (reference sequence). The CDR3 has 11 residues. Trimming at V came to 6 bases and at J to 12 bases, leaving 10 bases not matched to a gene. CDR3 sequence: CSAETSGSRYF. The CDR3 DNA is TGCAGTGCGGAGACCAGCGGGAGCCGGTACTTC.

This clonotype was seen at least ten times. The chain combines TRBV24-1 with TRBJ2-1; D is unresolved. The V end was cut by 1 base, the J end by 10 bases, with 7 bases between. The CDR3 is made up of 12 amino acids. The germline gives CDR1 KGHDR, CDR2 SFDVKD. The CDR3 is CATSDFKGEQFF. CDR3 nucleotides: TGTGCCACCAGTGATTTCAAGGGAGAGCAGTTCTTC.

This clonotype showed up many times. This chain uses TRBV12-3 or TRBV12-4 with TRBJ2-4, with D maybe TRBD1 (6 bases). The CDR3 consists of 13 residues. Trimming cost V 5 bases and J 3 bases, with 8 bases left between them. The CDR3 region has the DNA TGTGCCAGCAGTCGGACAGTCAAAAACATTCAGTACTTC. Protein sequence: CASSRTVKNIQYF.

This clonotype was detected ten times or more. The rearrangement links TRBV5-1 to TRBJ2-2; TRBD1 matches at 7 bases. The CDR3 spans 15 residues. The V and J ends lost 3 bases and 6 bases, in that order; junction bases with no gene match: 8. Germline V gives CDR1 SGHRS, CDR2 YFSETQ. This CDR3 is CASSSTGIVAGELFF. The CDR3 DNA is TGCGCCAGCAGCTCGACAGGGATAGTAGCCGGGGAGCTGTTTTTT.

This clonotype occurred many times. The J gene is TRBJ2-5, the V gene TRBV6-1; D is unresolved. The ends were cut back, 7 bases at V and 2 bases at J, with 11 bases in the middle. This CDR3 comprises 13 residues. CDR1 is MNHNS, CDR2 SASEGT, per germline. The chain's CDR3 is CASTLGLQETQYF. The DNA of the CDR3 is TGTGCCAGCACCCTCGGATTGCAAGAGACCCAGTACTTC.

In this sample, this clonotype turned up many times. This chain uses TRBV20-1 with TRBJ2-5; D is undetermined. V was cut by 1 base and J by 7 bases, with 19 bases left in between. In germline, CDR1 is DFQATT, CDR2 SNEGSKA (reference sequence). There are 15 residues in the CDR3. The CDR3 DNA follows: TGCAGTGCTAGAGTTGCCAATAGAGGCTTAGCGACCCAGTACTTC. Its translation is CSARVANRGLATQYF.

The V gene is TRBV20-1, the J gene TRBJ2-4; 10 bases align to TRBD2. The CDR3 loop spans 15 amino acids. Germline V gene data show CDR1 as DFQATT and CDR2 as SNEGSKA (reference sequence). V gave up 5 bases and J gave up 0 bases; unmatched junction bases: 4. CDR3: CSASRTSGAKNIQYF. The CDR3 DNA reads as TGCAGTGCTTCCCGGACTAGCGGAGCCAAAAACATTCAGTACTTC.

This clonotype was found many times. This chain joins TRBV12-3 or TRBV12-4 and TRBJ2-7; no definite D call. The CDR3 contains 14 residues. With 6 bases removed from V and 5 bases from J, the gap between germline ends came to 17 bases. The CDR3 spells CASSLTRLGHEQYF. CDR3 sequence (DNA): TGTGCCAGCAGCCTGACACGGTTGGGCCACGAGCAGTACTTC.

There are many counts of this clonotype. CDR3 DNA: TGTGCCAGCAGTTATAATTCACGGGGGGCCTACAATGAGCAGTTCTTC. This sequence encodes CASSYNSRGAYNEQFF. The chain uses TRBV6-5 and TRBJ2-1, with 7 bases lining up with TRBD2. From germline, CDR1 is MNHEY and CDR2 SVGAGI. The CDR3 has 16 residues. V was pared by 3 bases and J by 2 bases, with 7 bases of the junction left unmatched.